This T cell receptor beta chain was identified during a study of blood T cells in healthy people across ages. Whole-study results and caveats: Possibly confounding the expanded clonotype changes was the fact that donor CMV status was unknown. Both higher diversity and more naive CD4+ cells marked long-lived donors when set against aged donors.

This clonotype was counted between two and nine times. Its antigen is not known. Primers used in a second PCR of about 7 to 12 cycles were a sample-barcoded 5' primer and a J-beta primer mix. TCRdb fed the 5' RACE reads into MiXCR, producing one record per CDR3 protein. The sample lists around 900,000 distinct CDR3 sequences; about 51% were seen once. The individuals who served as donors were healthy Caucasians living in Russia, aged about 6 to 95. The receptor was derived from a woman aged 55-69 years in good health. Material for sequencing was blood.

The CDR3 spells CASSSAGGPIHEQFF. As DNA, the CDR3 is TGTGCCAGCAGTTCGGCGGGAGGGCCAATCCACGAGCAGTTCTTC. The chain carries TRBV6-2 or TRBV6-3 and TRBJ2-1, with 9 bases lining up with TRBD2. CDR1 and CDR2 from the germline V gene are MNHEY and SVGEGT. The CDR3 has 15 residues. The junction had 11 bases not matched to a gene; V was cut back by 4 bases and J by 10 bases.